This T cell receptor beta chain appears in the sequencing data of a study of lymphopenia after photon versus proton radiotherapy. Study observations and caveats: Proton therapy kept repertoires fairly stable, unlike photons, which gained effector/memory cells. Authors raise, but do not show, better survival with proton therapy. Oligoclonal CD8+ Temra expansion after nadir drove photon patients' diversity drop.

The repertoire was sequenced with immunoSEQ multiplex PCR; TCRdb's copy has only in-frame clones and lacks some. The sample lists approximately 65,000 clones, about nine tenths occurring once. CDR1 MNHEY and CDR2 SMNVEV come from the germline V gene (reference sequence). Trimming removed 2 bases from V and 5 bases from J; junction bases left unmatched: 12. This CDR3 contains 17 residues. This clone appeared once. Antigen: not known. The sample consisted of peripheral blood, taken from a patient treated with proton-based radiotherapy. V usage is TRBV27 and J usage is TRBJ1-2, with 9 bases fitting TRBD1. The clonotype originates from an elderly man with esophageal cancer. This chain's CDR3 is CASSLTGTGQEVYGYTF. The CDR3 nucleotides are TGTGCCAGCAGTTTAACGGGGACAGGGCAGGAGGTTTATGGCTACACCTTC.